The 23 T cell receptor beta chains listed next were all sequenced from one sample in a study of blood T cell repertoires in COVID-19 (dated by TCRdb to 2018 to 2021). The receptor library was made with the immunoSEQ multiplex PCR assay. This immuneACCESS table, as held by TCRdb, lists in-frame sequences with V and J called but not all clones. Of the missing ones, under half trace to an unresolved V gene in checked studies; the others have no known cause. The sample table shows about 530,000 clones, and about 88% are seen once. 7.5% to 9% of the sample is taken by the ten largest. Sequencing was performed on peripheral blood. These receptors came from a woman aged 50 to 60 with COVID-19, enrolled during active disease.

The genes are TRBV6-6 and TRBJ2-7; D unclear. This CDR3 region has 11 residues. The ends were cut back, 5 bases at V and 4 bases at J, with 6 bases in the middle. The germline CDR1 and CDR2 sequences are MNHNY and SVGAGI (reference sequence). The CDR3 protein is CASSQLYEQYF. CDR3 coding DNA: TGTGCCAGCAGTCAACTTTACGAGCAGTACTTC.

V usage is TRBV29-1 and J usage is TRBJ1-1; D is uncertain. From germline, CDR1 is SQVTM and CDR2 ANQGSEA. V lost 6 bases and J lost 0, with 11 bases in between. The CDR3 spans 13 residues. As DNA, the CDR3 is TGCAGCGTGTCCGGGAGGATGAACACTGAAGCTTTCTTT. Translation gives CSVSGRMNTEAFF.

The genes are TRBV6-1 and TRBJ1-5; D is unclear. Germline loops: CDR1 MNHNS, CDR2 SASEGT. The V end lost 4 bases, the J end lost 0 bases, and 13 bases lay between the germline ends. The CDR3 loop spans 16 amino acids. The CDR3 DNA sequence: TGTGCCAGCAGTGCTCTTTCAGGCTATAGCAATCAGCCCCAGCATTTT. It translates to CASSALSGYSNQPQHF.

The chain has TRBV25-1 and TRBJ1-4; the match to TRBD1 covers 8 bases. J gave up 8 bases and V 0 bases, and 5 bases lay outside the gene matches. This CDR3 spans 15 amino acids. Per the germline V gene, CDR1 is MGHDK and CDR2 is SYGVNS. CDR3 residues: CASSEYRTGWEKLFF. Written as DNA, the CDR3 is TGTGCCAGCAGTGAATACCGGACAGGGTGGGAAAAACTGTTTTTT.

This sequence joins TRBV10-3 and TRBJ2-3, with 9 bases lining up with TRBD1. Germline V gene sequence: CDR1 ENHRY, CDR2 SYGVKD. The CDR3 length is 14 residues. The trim removed 6 bases at V and 6 bases at J, leaving 7 bases unmatched. CDR3 region: CAISRTGDSDTQYF. Written as DNA, the CDR3 is TGTGCCATCAGCCGGACAGGGGATTCGGATACGCAGTATTTT.

The chain couples TRBV18 to TRBJ2-7, with D tentatively TRBD1 (5 bases). This CDR3 comprises 14 residues. Per the germline V gene, CDR1 is KGHSH and CDR2 is LQKENI. V lost 0 bases and J lost 7, with 13 bases in between. The CDR3 loop reads CASSPPSGLGEQYF. The CDR3 coding sequence is TGTGCCAGCTCACCACCGTCAGGGCTCGGTGAGCAGTACTTC.

The CDR3 loop reads CAWSASPGIQPQHF. CDR3 DNA: TGTGCCTGGAGTGCCTCTCCGGGGATACAGCCCCAGCATTTT. The chain joins TRBV30 to TRBJ1-5; D remains ambiguous. V lost 1 base and J lost 7, with 14 bases in between. The CDR3 has 14 amino acids. Germline V gene lookup returns CDR1 GTSNPN and CDR2 SVGIG (reference sequence).

The genes are TRBV12-3 or TRBV12-4 and TRBJ2-7; weak D call: TRBD2 (5 bases). The CDR3 runs 13 residues. The V and J ends lost 7 bases and 2 bases respectively, with 12 bases between them. The CDR3 DNA reads TGTGCCAGCACCCCGGCCGGGACCTACGAGCAGTACTTC. The encoded protein is CASTPAGTYEQYF.

The V and J genes are TRBV6-5 and TRBJ2-7; TRBD1 matches 7 bases. Germline-derived CDR1 and CDR2 are MNHEY and SVGAGI. The CDR3 extends over 14 amino acids. V lost 6 bases and J lost 6; bases outside the gene matches: 11. The CDR3 is CASRGGQGGAEQYF. CDR3 nucleotides: TGTGCCAGCAGGGGCGGTCAAGGGGGCGCCGAGCAGTACTTC.

The genes are TRBV7-2 and TRBJ1-2, with D tentatively TRBD1 (6 bases). Per germline, CDR1 SGHTA and CDR2 FQGNSA. The V and J ends lost 6 bases and 5 bases respectively, with 22 bases between them. The CDR3 contains 16 residues. The DNA for the CDR3 is TGTGCCAGCAGGATGGGCTTTGGACAGCTTCCTTATGGCTACACCTTC. Its translation is CASRMGFGQLPYGYTF.

This rearrangement joins TRBV5-5 to TRBJ2-3, with 7 nucleotides matching TRBD1. This CDR3 spans 15 amino acids. Germline V gives CDR1 SGHKS, CDR2 YYEKEE (reference sequence). Losses at the gene ends were 6 bases for V and 1 base for J; bases not matched to a gene: 8. The CDR3 DNA is TGTGCCAGCAAGTCGAGGGGGCCGGGCACAGATACGCAGTATTTT. Translation: CASKSRGPGTDTQYF.

The chain combines TRBV6-6 with TRBJ2-6; 11 nucleotides match TRBD1. Germline V lookup: CDR1 MNHNY, CDR2 SVGAGI (reference sequence). The CDR3 sequence is 17 residues long. Germline trimming cut 5 bases from V and 3 bases from J; bases unmatched to any gene: 6. Here the CDR3 DNA reads TGTGCCAGCAGTCCCTGGACAGGGGGCTTTGGGGCCAACGTCCTGACTTTC. It is translated as CASSPWTGGFGANVLTF.

The chain joins TRBV29-1 to TRBJ1-1; possibly TRBD1 for D (6 bases). This CDR3 has 15 residues. The germline V and J ends were trimmed by 8 bases and 7 bases, with 26 bases remaining between them. The germline CDR1 and CDR2 sequences are SQVTM and ANQGSEA. Here the CDR3 DNA reads TGCAGCTTTCGCTTGGGGGGGGCAGGAAATGTTGAAGCTTTCTTT. As protein: CSFRLGGAGNVEAFF.

This clone turned up a few times. The chain recombines TRBV10-2 with TRBJ2-7; D may be TRBD2 (6 bases). Germline CDR1 reads WSHSY; CDR2 reads SAAADI. Trimming shortened V by 7 bases and J by 2 bases, and 18 bases separated the two germline ends. There are 15 residues in the CDR3. As DNA, the CDR3 is TGCGCCAGCACCCCCCCGGGACTTACTACCTACGAGCAGTACTTC. Protein: CASTPPGLTTYEQYF.

The chain carries TRBV20-1 and TRBJ2-3; D ambiguous. The germline gives CDR1 DFQATT, CDR2 SNEGSKA (reference sequence). The CDR3 loop spans 14 amino acids. Between the trimmed V and J ends, which lost 3 bases and 2 bases, there was a span of 12 bases. In nucleotides, the CDR3 is TGCAGTGCTAGTAGAGTGGCGGACACAGATACGCAGTATTTT. This translates into CSASRVADTDTQYF.

The rearrangement uses TRBV30 and TRBJ1-4; D is unresolved. This CDR3 has 12 amino acids. The V gene lost 5 bases and the J gene lost 3 bases, with 7 bases spanning the gap. Germline V gives CDR1 GTSNPN, CDR2 SVGIG (reference sequence). As DNA, the CDR3 is TGTGCCTGGGGGCTCCCTAATGAAAAACTGTTTTTT. Translating it yields CAWGLPNEKLFF. The complete variable domain, with remaining parts taken from reference TRBV30 and TRBJ1-4, reads SQTIHQWPATLVQPVGSPLSLECTVEGTSNPNLYWYRQAAGRGLQLLFYSVGIGQISSEVPQNLSASRPQDRQFILSSKKLLLSDSGFYLCAWGLPNEKLFFGSGTQLSVL.

This clone was seen only once. The V call is TRBV5-4, the J call TRBJ2-1, with TRBD2 identical over 8 bases. The CDR3 consists of 18 residues. With V trimmed by 4 bases and J by 7 bases, 19 bases remained unmatched. Germline lookup yields CDR1 SGHNT and CDR2 YYREEE (reference sequence). This chain's CDR3 is CASSPRRGSGGARNEQFF. CDR3 DNA sequence: TGTGCCAGCAGCCCTAGGAGGGGCAGCGGGGGTGCGAGGAATGAGCAGTTCTTC.

This sequence joins TRBV9 and TRBJ2-2; D gene ambiguous. Trimming left V 4 bases short and J 6 bases short, with 10 bases between. This CDR3 comprises 13 residues. CDR1 is SGDLS and CDR2 is YYNGEE in the germline V gene. CDR3 DNA sequence: TGTGCCAGCAGCCCCCCCATCCCCGGGGAGCTGTTTTTT. Translation gives CASSPPIPGELFF.

This clone has a handful of counts. This sequence joins TRBV6-5 and TRBJ2-1; perhaps TRBD2 as D (6 bases). CDR1 is MNHEY, CDR2 SVGAGI, per germline. The ends were cut back, 9 bases at V and 4 bases at J, with 7 bases in the middle. This CDR3 spans 11 amino acids. This CDR3 is CARGLYNEQFF. DNA of the CDR3: TGTGCCAGGGGACTTTACAATGAGCAGTTCTTC.

The J gene is TRBJ2-3, the V gene TRBV9; D possibly corresponds to TRBD1 (6 bases). Germline CDR1 SGDLS, CDR2 YYNGEE. The CDR3 loop spans 13 amino acids. Between the trimmed V and J ends, which lost 4 bases and 8 bases, there was a span of 14 bases. The CDR3 DNA is TGTGCCAGCAGCCCCTTGGGGGCGGGTACGCAGTATTTT. Translating gives CASSPLGAGTQYF.

This chain joins TRBV3-1 (or the pseudogene TRBV3-2) and TRBJ2-5; 7 bases are a match to TRBD1. J lost 4 bases, V lost 0 bases, and 5 bases had no gene match. The CDR3 has 15 residues. Looked up from germline, CDR1 is LGHDT and CDR2 is YNNKEL (reference sequence). The CDR3 spells CASSQDINRGETQYF. CDR3 sequence (DNA): TGTGCCAGCAGCCAAGATATTAACAGGGGAGAGACCCAGTACTTC.

The V and J genes are TRBV5-1 and TRBJ1-1; D uncertain. Trimming pared 3 bases from V and 1 base from J, leaving 10 bases between. The CDR3 sequence is 14 residues long. Germline CDR1 is SGHRS and CDR2 is YFSETQ. The CDR3 coding sequence is TGCGCCAGCAGCTCGCCGGGAGCGAACACTGAAGCTTTCTTT. This gives the protein CASSSPGANTEAFF.

The V call is TRBV5-4, the J call TRBJ1-6, with 10 bases that match TRBD1. There are 14 residues in the CDR3. Germline CDR1 and CDR2: SGHNT and YYREEE (reference sequence). Unmatched junction bases numbered 5, after V lost 3 bases and J lost 11 bases. The CDR3 protein is CASSSGTGVTPLHF. The DNA for the CDR3 is TGTGCCAGCAGCTCCGGGACAGGGGTGACACCCCTCCACTTT.